The 24 T cell receptor beta chains listed next were all sequenced from one sample in a study of T cell repertoires in cytomegalovirus infection. No antigen has been assigned to these receptors. MiXCR, run by TCRdb on the reads, gives a single entry per CDR3 protein. The data contain roughly 350,000 distinct CDR3 sequences, about a third of them seen just once; the ten biggest clones take up approximately 15%. This specimen was cultured PBMCs, taken from culture after CMV antigen stimulation. The receptors here all came from a human donor in good health (CMV status not recorded). Some clones in this sample may be carry-over from other donors' samples.

This clonotype showed up many times. V gene TRBV7-8 combines with J gene TRBJ2-3, with a tentative D call TRBD2 (5 bases). V was clipped by 0 bases and J by 9 bases, with 10 bases between them. This CDR3 is 13 amino acids long. Germline CDR1 is SGHVS and CDR2 is FQNEAQ. The CDR3 DNA reads as TGTGCCAGCAGCTTAGCGCTCTCTAGCACGCAGTATTTT. Translated, it gives CASSLALSSTQYF.

This clonotype was seen many times. V is TRBV7-8 and J is TRBJ2-7; TRBD2 matches 14 bases. The V gene's germline CDR1 is SGHVS and CDR2 FQNEAQ. Losses at the gene ends were 4 bases for V and 2 bases for J; bases not matched to a gene: 19. The CDR3 totals 21 residues. In nucleotides, the CDR3 is TGTGCCAGCAGCTCACGCAAAAGAGACGGGACTAGCGGGAGAATCCCCTACGAGCAGTACTTC. It translates to CASSSRKRDGTSGRIPYEQYF.

The rearrangement joins TRBV25-1 to TRBJ2-7, with D unclear. CDR1 MGHDK and CDR2 SYGVNS come from the germline V gene. This CDR3 has 12 amino acids. V was trimmed by 6 bases and J by 5 bases, leaving 11 bases between them. Here the CDR3 reads CASRSPGHEQYF. Written as DNA, the CDR3 is TGTGCCAGCAGGTCCCCGGGCCACGAGCAGTACTTC.

This chain uses TRBV19 with TRBJ1-5; unclear D gene. The V end was cut by 3 bases, the J end by 2 bases, with 11 bases between. The CDR3 totals 15 residues. Germline CDR1 is LNHDA and CDR2 is SQIVND (reference sequence). CDR3 region: CASSIGPRGNQPQHF. The CDR3 bases are TGTGCCAGTAGTATCGGCCCCCGGGGCAATCAGCCCCAGCATTTT.

This clonotype showed up many times. J is TRBJ2-5 and V is TRBV7-2; TRBD2 agrees at 7 bases. Germline V gives CDR1 SGHTA, CDR2 FQGNSA. V gave up 1 base and J gave up 5 bases; unmatched junction bases: 10. This CDR3 is 16 amino acids long. In DNA form, the CDR3 reads TGTGCCAGCAGCTTAGGGGGACTACTTGGAAGGGAGACCCAGTACTTC. Protein: CASSLGGLLGRETQYF.

This sequence joins TRBV7-1 and TRBJ1-6, with a tentative D call TRBD1 (5 bases). TRBV7-1 is labeled an ORF, and its function is uncertain. The CDR3 spans 14 residues. V shed 5 bases and J shed 7 bases, with 12 bases lying between them. The CDR3: CASSRGGVNSPLHF. As DNA, the CDR3 is TGTGCCAGCAGCCGGGGAGGGGTAAATTCACCCCTCCACTTT.

This rearrangement joins TRBV19 to TRBJ1-2; D is undetermined. The germline gives CDR1 LNHDA, CDR2 SQIVND (reference sequence). The CDR3 sequence is 14 residues long. The V end was cut by 6 bases, the J end by 2 bases, with 13 bases between. CDR3 sequence: CASRPQEANYGYTF. The CDR3 DNA sequence: TGTGCCAGTAGACCCCAGGAAGCGAACTATGGCTACACCTTC.

There are a few counts of this clonotype. The chain has TRBV7-2 and TRBJ2-1; 9 nucleotides agree with TRBD2. V shed 2 bases, J shed 1 base, and the junction held 9 bases outside the gene matches. This CDR3 is 18 amino acids long. From germline, CDR1 is SGHTA and CDR2 FQGNSA. The CDR3 nucleotides read TGTGCCAGCAGCTTATTGGCTAGCGGGAAACCTTCCTACAATGAGCAGTTCTTC. It yields the protein CASSLLASGKPSYNEQFF. Looking up the rest from reference TRBV7-2 and TRBJ2-1 gives the full variable domain: GAGVSQSPSNKVTEKGKDVELRCDPISGHTALYWYRQSLGQGLEFLIYFQGNSAPDKSGLPSDRFSAERTGGSVSTLTIQRTQQEDSAVYLCASSLLASGKPSYNEQFFGPGTRLTVL.

This clonotype was seen only a few times. The chain has TRBV7-9 and TRBJ2-5, with D unclear. Germline V CDR1 and CDR2: SEHNR, FQNEAQ (reference sequence). The CDR3 has 16 residues. Deletions cut 6 bases from V and 5 bases from J, with 22 bases between. CDR3 protein: CASSSKAATRWETQYF. For the CDR3, the DNA is TGTGCCAGCAGTTCAAAGGCAGCGACCAGGTGGGAGACCCAGTACTTC.

The chain uses TRBV28 and TRBJ1-2, with 10 nucleotides matching TRBD1. The V gene end was trimmed by 3 bases and the J gene end by 3 bases; junction bases not matched to a gene: 10. In germline, CDR1 is MDHEN, CDR2 SYDVKM. The CDR3 extends over 17 amino acids. This CDR3 reads CASSFRDRGGSDYGYTF. CDR3 sequence (DNA): TGTGCCAGCAGTTTTCGGGACAGGGGTGGTAGTGACTATGGCTACACCTTC.

This chain joins TRBV5-6 and TRBJ2-7, with D possibly matching TRBD2 (7 bases). With 3 bases removed from V and 4 bases from J, the gap between germline ends came to 11 bases. The CDR3 loop spans 13 amino acids. Germline-derived CDR1 and CDR2 are SGHDT and YYEEEE. The CDR3, as DNA: TGTGCCAGCAGCTGGGGGGGCGGTTACGAGCAGTACGTC. This gives the protein CASSWGGGYEQYV.

In nucleotides, the CDR3 is TGTGCCAGCTCTGCGTCGAGGGGGAACACTGAAGCTTTCTTT. It translates to CASSASRGNTEAFF. The V gene is TRBV18, the J gene TRBJ1-1; D is perhaps TRBD1 (5 bases). The germline V and J ends were trimmed by 6 bases and 1 base, with 12 bases remaining between them. The CDR3 is made up of 14 amino acids. Germline loops: CDR1 KGHSH, CDR2 LQKENI.

The chain links TRBV10-3 to TRBJ2-7; TRBD2 agrees at 7 bases. This CDR3 is built from 13 residues. The V segment lost 2 bases and the J segment 2 bases; nucleotides outside the gene matches: 0. Germline-derived CDR1 and CDR2 are ENHRY and SYGVKD. The DNA of the CDR3 is TGTGCCATCAGTGAGGGACTAGCCTACGAGCAGTACTTC. Protein: CAISEGLAYEQYF.

The chain joins TRBV20-1 to TRBJ2-7; 16 bases match TRBD2. Germline V gives CDR1 DFQATT, CDR2 SNEGSKA (reference sequence). This CDR3 has 16 amino acids. V shed 3 bases, J shed 3 bases, and the junction held 5 bases outside the gene matches. CDR3 sequence (DNA): TGCAGTGCTAGTGGGACTAGCGGGAGGGCCATCTACGAGCAGTACTTC. This encodes CSASGTSGRAIYEQYF.

V is TRBV6-2 or TRBV6-3 and J is TRBJ1-2; D might be TRBD1 (5 bases). The CDR3 runs to 16 residues. Trimming removed 7 bases from V and 4 bases from J, with 22 bases in between. Germline loops: CDR1 MNHEY, CDR2 SVGEGT. CDR3 in amino acids: CASTRGASLPVYGYTF. As DNA, the CDR3 is TGTGCCAGCACTCGCGGGGCCTCTCTCCCAGTCTATGGCTACACCTTC.

The V and J genes are TRBV11-2 and TRBJ2-7; no definite D call. The CDR3 has 13 residues. V lost 4 bases to trimming and J lost 2 bases, with 9 bases between them. Germline CDR1 SGHAT, CDR2 FQNNGV. The CDR3 DNA reads as TGTGCCAGCAGCTACCGTGCCCCCTACGAGCAGTACTTC. Translated: CASSYRAPYEQYF.

In this sample, this clonotype turned up a few times. This chain uses TRBV6-2 or TRBV6-3 with TRBJ2-7; 12 bases line up with TRBD2. Germline-derived CDR1 and CDR2 are MNHEY and SVGEGT. The CDR3 is made up of 16 amino acids. Trimming took 4 bases from V and 2 from J; bases not matched to a gene: 6. The CDR3 loop is CASSFASGGGPYEQYF. As DNA, the CDR3 is TGTGCCAGCAGTTTCGCTAGCGGGGGGGGACCCTACGAGCAGTACTTC.

J is TRBJ1-2 and V is TRBV4-1, with D unresolved. Per the germline V gene, CDR1 is MGHRA and CDR2 is YSYEKL. V was clipped by 0 bases and J by 2 bases, with 4 bases between them. There are 13 residues in the CDR3. CDR3 loop: CASSQEGNYGYTF. CDR3 nucleotides: TGCGCCAGCAGCCAAGAGGGGAACTATGGCTACACCTTC.

The chain recombines TRBV29-1 with TRBJ2-1; D gene uncertain. The germline gives CDR1 SQVTM, CDR2 ANQGSEA. This CDR3 has 13 amino acids. Trimming took off 3 bases at V and 3 bases at J, with 9 bases between the two ends. CDR3 residues: CSVERSGYNEQFF. In DNA, the CDR3 is TGCAGCGTTGAGCGATCAGGCTACAATGAGCAGTTCTTC.

The chain has TRBV28 and TRBJ2-7; possibly TRBD2 for D (6 bases). V shed 2 bases and J shed 3 bases, with 14 bases lying between them. The CDR3 has 15 amino acids. Germline CDR1 reads MDHEN; CDR2 reads SYDVKM. CDR3 sequence: CASSLGAGGYYEQYF. DNA of the CDR3: TGTGCCAGCAGTTTAGGAGCGGGCGGGTACTACGAGCAGTACTTC.

This rearrangement joins TRBV4-1 to TRBJ2-1; D may be TRBD2 (6 bases). CDR3 length equals 18 residues. V shed 1 base and J shed 5 bases, with 21 bases lying between them. From germline, CDR1 is MGHRA and CDR2 YSYEKL. The CDR3 nucleotides are TGCGCCAGCAGCCAAGGTCAGCTTAGCGGAGGTACCCACAATGAGCAGTTCTTC. The encoded protein is CASSQGQLSGGTHNEQFF.

This clonotype has at least ten counts. This chain joins TRBV7-8 and TRBJ1-1, with unresolved D. Germline V gene sequence: CDR1 SGHVS, CDR2 FQNEAQ. The CDR3 covers 16 residues. V lost 4 bases to trimming and J lost 4 bases, with 19 bases between them. This chain's CDR3 is CASSSTPLRLGTEAFF. In nucleotides, the CDR3 is TGTGCCAGCAGCTCGACACCTCTGAGGTTGGGCACTGAAGCTTTCTTT.

This clonotype was counted at least ten times. This chain links TRBV28 with TRBJ2-3; 7 bases line up with TRBD1. Germline assignment: CDR1 MDHEN and CDR2 SYDVKM. This CDR3 contains 14 residues. V shed 6 bases and J 0 bases; nucleotides not matched to a gene: 3. The CDR3 coding sequence is TGTGCCAGCAGCCCGGGACAGAGCACAGATACGCAGTATTTT. This translates into CASSPGQSTDTQYF.

This clonotype was observed many times. The V gene is TRBV7-2, the J gene TRBJ1-1; D not certain. Germline V gene sequence: CDR1 SGHTA, CDR2 FQGNSA. CDR3 length: 13 amino acids. Deletions cut 1 base from V and 5 bases from J, with 8 bases between. CDR3: CASSLVSGTEAFF. The CDR3 DNA reads as TGTGCCAGCAGCTTAGTTTCCGGGACTGAAGCTTTCTTT.